Listed below are T cell receptor beta chains from one sample, sequenced in a study of OX40 agonist ivuxolimab in advanced cancers. Sequencing used immunoSEQ multiplex PCR; TCRdb keeps in-frame clones, though not all of them. The sample holds more than 75,000 clones, roughly 84% seen once. The material sequenced was CD4+ or CD8+ T cells sorted from blood, taken in a trial of the OX40 agonist ivuxolimab. These receptors originate from an adult with an advanced solid tumor such as melanoma, head and neck, liver or kidney cancer. CDR3s include the opening cysteine and the closing phenylalanine or tryptophan. Each record gives: clone size, D gene, J gene, V gene, CDR3 DNA, CDR3 protein. The D gene is left open where the match is weak. Where a row states a size, it is once, few, many or the class of an expanded clone; other rows omit it.

clone size: -
D gene: TRBD1
J gene: TRBJ1-5
V gene: TRBV7-8
CDR3 DNA: TGTGCCAGCAGCTTAGACAGGGGATATAGCAATCAGCCCCAGCATTTT
CDR3 protein: CASSLDRGYSNQPQHF

clone size: -
D gene: TRBD1
J gene: TRBJ1-5
V gene: TRBV18
CDR3 DNA: TGTGCCAGCTCACCACCGACCACAGGGGGCGCGGGCAATCAGCCCCAGCATTTT
CDR3 protein: CASSPPTTGGAGNQPQHF

clone size: -
D gene: -
J gene: TRBJ1-3
V gene: TRBV5-6
CDR3 DNA: TGTGCCAGCAGCTTGCGCACGACTGGAAACACCATATATTTT
CDR3 protein: CASSLRTTGNTIYF

clone size: few
D gene: TRBD1
J gene: TRBJ1-5
V gene: TRBV27
CDR3 DNA: TGTGCCAGCACCTCCCTAACAGGGGGCGAGAGTCAGCCCCAGCATTTT
CDR3 protein: CASTSLTGGESQPQHF

clone size: once
D gene: -
J gene: TRBJ2-5
V gene: TRBV5-6
CDR3 DNA: TGTGCCAGCAGCTTTGGGGTAGAGACCCAGTACTTC
CDR3 protein: CASSFGVETQYF

clone size: -
D gene: -
J gene: TRBJ1-3
V gene: TRBV5-1
CDR3 DNA: TGCGCCAGCAGCTTGGCAGGCTCTGGAAACACCATATATTTT
CDR3 protein: CASSLAGSGNTIYF

clone size: -
D gene: TRBD1
J gene: TRBJ1-5
V gene: TRBV6-5
CDR3 DNA: TGTGCCAGCAGACCGGACAGGGGGAACAATCAGCCCCAGCATTTT
CDR3 protein: CASRPDRGNNQPQHF

clone size: few
D gene: TRBD2
J gene: TRBJ2-1
V gene: TRBV5-6
CDR3 DNA: TGTGCCAGCAGAAGAGCGCCGGGACTAGCGACATACAATGAGCAGTTCTTC
CDR3 protein: CASRRAPGLATYNEQFF

clone size: -
D gene: TRBD1
J gene: TRBJ1-2
V gene: TRBV18
CDR3 DNA: TGTGCCAGCTCACCTTCCGGACAGGGGGTTGTCTATGGCTACACCTTC
CDR3 protein: CASSPSGQGVVYGYTF

clone size: once
D gene: -
J gene: TRBJ2-7
V gene: TRBV27
CDR3 DNA: TGTGCCAGCAGTCGGGGCGGGGTTACCTACGAGCAGTACTTC
CDR3 protein: CASSRGGVTYEQYF

clone size: -
D gene: -
J gene: TRBJ1-2
V gene: TRBV9
CDR3 DNA: TGTGCCAGCAGCCCTCAACAAAGCCTACGCTATGGCTACACCTTC
CDR3 protein: CASSPQQSLRYGYTF

clone size: -
D gene: TRBD1
J gene: TRBJ2-3
V gene: TRBV6-6
CDR3 DNA: TGTGCCAGCCACAGGGGAGATACGCAGTATTTT
CDR3 protein: CASHRGDTQYF

clone size: -
D gene: -
J gene: TRBJ2-3
V gene: TRBV4-1
CDR3 DNA: TGCGCCAGCAGCCTGCGGGCTAGCAGGGCAGATACGCAGTATTTT
CDR3 protein: CASSLRASRADTQYF

clone size: -
D gene: TRBD1
J gene: TRBJ2-7
V gene: TRBV2
CDR3 DNA: TGTGCCAGCACCTCGACAGGGGTTTTCTCCTACGAGCAGTACTTC
CDR3 protein: CASTSTGVFSYEQYF

clone size: -
D gene: -
J gene: TRBJ1-3
V gene: TRBV6-1
CDR3 DNA: TGTGCCACCTGGAGTTGGGAGACTGGAAACACCATATATTTT
CDR3 protein: CATWSWETGNTIYF

clone size: -
D gene: TRBD1
J gene: TRBJ2-5
V gene: TRBV5-1
CDR3 DNA: TGCGCCAGCAGCTCCCTGAGGACAGGGCAAGAGACCCAGTACTTC
CDR3 protein: CASSSLRTGQETQYF

clone size: -
D gene: -
J gene: TRBJ2-5
V gene: TRBV30
CDR3 DNA: TGTGCCTGGAGTCCGCGCTACCCGGAGACCCAGTACTTC
CDR3 protein: CAWSPRYPETQYF

clone size: -
D gene: TRBD2
J gene: TRBJ2-3
V gene: TRBV4-1
CDR3 DNA: TGCGCCAGCAGCCAAGTTGGAAAGCGGGAGGGTGGAGATACGCAGTATTTT
CDR3 protein: CASSQVGKREGGDTQYF

clone size: -
D gene: -
J gene: TRBJ1-2
V gene: TRBV5-1
CDR3 DNA: TGCGCCAGCAGCTTTTACCGCGGAGACTATGGCTACACCTTC
CDR3 protein: CASSFYRGDYGYTF